The 14 T cell receptor beta chains presented below share a single source sample, sequenced in a study of identical twins' blood T cells. TCRdb independently ran MiXCR on the 5' RACE reads; one entry per CDR3 protein. There are around 380,000 distinct CDR3 sequences in the sample; roughly 31% occur only once, and about 6% lies in the top ten. The source material was PBMCs. These TCRs come from a woman between 18 and 50 years old in good health.

This clonotype has just a few counts. This chain links TRBV7-6 with TRBJ2-7; possibly TRBD1 for D (6 bases). V shed 1 base and J shed 3 bases, with 10 bases lying between them. This CDR3 contains 14 residues. Germline CDR1 reads SGHVS; CDR2 reads FNYEAQ. This CDR3 reads CASSLGQENYEQYF. CDR3 bases: TGTGCCAGCAGCTTAGGACAGGAAAACTACGAGCAGTACTTC.

The gene calls are TRBV7-9 and TRBJ1-1, with 7 bases identical to TRBD1. The germline CDR1 and CDR2 sequences are SEHNR and FQNEAQ (reference sequence). V was pared by 5 bases and J by 6 bases, with 9 bases of the junction left unmatched. CDR3 length: 14 residues. CDR3 nucleotide sequence: TGTGCCAGCAGCCGACAGGGTCTGGGGGCTGAAGCTTTCTTT. Its protein is CASSRQGLGAEAFF.

The gene calls are TRBV5-6 and TRBJ2-4; no clear D gene. V was cut by 1 base and J by 0 bases, with 11 bases left in between. CDR1 and CDR2 from the germline V gene are SGHDT and YYEEEE. The CDR3 consists of 16 residues. For the CDR3, the DNA is TGTGCCAGCAGCTTGATCCGCGTTTTAGCCAAAAACATTCAGTACTTC. It yields the protein CASSLIRVLAKNIQYF.

This sequence joins TRBV11-2 and TRBJ1-5; possible D gene TRBD1, 5 bases. V was shortened by 4 bases and J by 3 bases, with 13 bases between the two germline ends. Germline CDR1 and CDR2: SGHAT and FQNNGV. This CDR3 is 15 amino acids long. This CDR3 is CASSWGRVPNQPQHF. The CDR3 bases are TGTGCCAGCAGCTGGGGCAGGGTCCCCAATCAGCCCCAGCATTTT. The full variable domain, completed using reference TRBV11-2 and TRBJ1-5, is EAGVAQSPRYKIIEKRQSVAFWCNPISGHATLYWYQQILGQGPKLLIQFQNNGVVDDSQLPKDRFSAERLKGVDSTLKIQPAKLEDSAVYLCASSWGRVPNQPQHFGDGTRLSIL.

The rearrangement uses TRBV19 and TRBJ2-1; 7 bases agree with TRBD2. Germline loops: CDR1 LNHDA, CDR2 SQIVND (reference sequence). Trimming took 1 base from V and 4 from J; bases not matched to a gene: 7. The CDR3 spans 16 residues. CDR3 bases: TGTGCCAGTAGTATAGGGGCGGCTAGCGGATACAATGAGCAGTTCTTC. Encoded protein: CASSIGAASGYNEQFF.

The chain is built from TRBV3-1 and TRBJ2-7, with D tentatively TRBD2 (5 bases). The length of the CDR3 is 14 residues. From germline, CDR1 is LGHDT and CDR2 YNNKEL (reference sequence). Between the trimmed V and J ends, which lost 0 bases and 2 bases, there was a span of 8 bases. CDR3: CASSQDGAAYEQYF. In DNA, the CDR3 is TGTGCCAGCAGCCAAGACGGAGCGGCCTACGAGCAGTACTTC.

This clonotype showed up just a few times. This rearrangement joins TRBV3-1 to TRBJ1-1, with 8 nucleotides matching TRBD1. Germline loops: CDR1 LGHDT, CDR2 YNNKEL (reference sequence). Trimming at V came to 2 bases and at J to 7 bases, leaving 9 bases not matched to a gene. The CDR3 is made up of 15 amino acids. The CDR3 DNA reads as TGTGCCAGCAGCCAACCAGGGACAGGCAGAATTGAAGCTTTCTTT. Encoded protein: CASSQPGTGRIEAFF.

This chain uses TRBV20-1 with TRBJ2-4; D is undetermined. Germline-derived CDR1 and CDR2 are DFQATT and SNEGSKA (reference sequence). The CDR3 contains 13 residues. V lost 2 bases to trimming and J lost 7 bases, with 12 bases between them. The CDR3 sequence: CSARSPLMNIQYF. The CDR3 DNA reads as TGCAGTGCTAGATCCCCACTAATGAACATTCAGTACTTC.

The rearrangement links TRBV5-1 to TRBJ1-6; maybe TRBD1 (6 bases). Trimming took 5 bases from V and 5 from J, leaving 17 bases between them. Germline CDR1 reads SGHRS; CDR2 reads YFSETQ. This CDR3 comprises 16 residues. The CDR3 spells CASRLSGTPDNSPLHF. CDR3 coding DNA: TGCGCCAGCAGGCTATCCGGGACACCGGATAATTCACCCCTCCACTTT.

Notes on this clonotype: Sequence at one end of the junction differs from germline and may be a read error. The gene calls are TRBV7-9 and TRBJ1-3, with D tentatively TRBD1 (6 bases). Germline CDR1 SEHNR, CDR2 FQNEAQ (reference sequence). The CDR3 totals 14 residues. Here the CDR3 reads CASSFGGSGDTIYF. CDR3 nucleotide sequence: TGTGCCAGCAGCTTTGGGGGCTCTGGAGACACCATATATTTT.

This clonotype was picked up many times. The V and J genes are TRBV11-2 and TRBJ1-4; D unclear. Germline lookup yields CDR1 SGHAT and CDR2 FQNNGV. The V gene lost 5 bases and the J gene lost 4 bases, with 8 bases spanning the gap. The CDR3 runs to 13 residues. The CDR3 sequence is CASSPDFNEKLFF. Written as DNA, the CDR3 is TGTGCCAGCAGCCCAGATTTTAATGAAAAACTGTTTTTT. Full variable domain (remainder filled in from reference TRBV11-2 and TRBJ1-4): EAGVAQSPRYKIIEKRQSVAFWCNPISGHATLYWYQQILGQGPKLLIQFQNNGVVDDSQLPKDRFSAERLKGVDSTLKIQPAKLEDSAVYLCASSPDFNEKLFFGSGTQLSVL.

The V gene is TRBV27, the J gene TRBJ1-1; the match to TRBD1 covers 11 bases. Germline CDR1 is MNHEY and CDR2 is SMNVEV (reference sequence). The length of the CDR3 is 14 residues. Trimming cost V 6 bases and J 5 bases; bases outside gene matches: 5. DNA of the CDR3: TGTGCCAGCAGGCCGGGACAGGGGGTGACTGAAGCTTTCTTT. It codes for CASRPGQGVTEAFF.

This clonotype was counted a few times. The chain couples TRBV20-1 to TRBJ1-2, with a weak D call TRBD1 (6 bases). Between the trimmed V and J ends, which lost 6 bases and 0 bases, there was a span of 14 bases. Germline CDR1 reads DFQATT; CDR2 reads SNEGSKA (reference sequence). The CDR3 covers 14 residues. In nucleotides, the CDR3 is TGCAGTGCGGAAAACAGGGAACCTAACTATGGCTACACCTTC. Encoded protein: CSAENREPNYGYTF.

This clonotype has a handful of counts. The chain joins TRBV15 to TRBJ1-1; D ambiguous. The CDR3 runs 13 residues. Between the trimmed V and J ends, which lost 2 bases and 6 bases, there was a span of 10 bases. CDR1 and CDR2 (germline): LNHNV, YYDKDF (reference sequence). This CDR3 reads CATSRNRVPEAFF. The CDR3 bases are TGTGCCACCAGCAGAAACCGGGTTCCTGAAGCTTTCTTT.